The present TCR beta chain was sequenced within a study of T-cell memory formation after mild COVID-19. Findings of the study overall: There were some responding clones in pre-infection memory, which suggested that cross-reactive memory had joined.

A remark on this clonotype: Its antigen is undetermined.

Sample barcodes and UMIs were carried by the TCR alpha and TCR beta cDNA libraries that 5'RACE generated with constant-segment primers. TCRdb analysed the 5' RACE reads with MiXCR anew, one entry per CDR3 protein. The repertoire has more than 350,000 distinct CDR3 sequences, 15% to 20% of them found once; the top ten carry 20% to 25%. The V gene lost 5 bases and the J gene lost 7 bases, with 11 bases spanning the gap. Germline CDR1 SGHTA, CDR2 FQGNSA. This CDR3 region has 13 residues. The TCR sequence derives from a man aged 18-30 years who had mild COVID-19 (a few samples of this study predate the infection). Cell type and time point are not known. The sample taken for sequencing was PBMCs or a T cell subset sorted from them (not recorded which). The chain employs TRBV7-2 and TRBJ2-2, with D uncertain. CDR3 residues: CASSMHIDGELFF. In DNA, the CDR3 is TGTGCCAGCAGCATGCACATAGACGGGGAGCTGTTTTTT.